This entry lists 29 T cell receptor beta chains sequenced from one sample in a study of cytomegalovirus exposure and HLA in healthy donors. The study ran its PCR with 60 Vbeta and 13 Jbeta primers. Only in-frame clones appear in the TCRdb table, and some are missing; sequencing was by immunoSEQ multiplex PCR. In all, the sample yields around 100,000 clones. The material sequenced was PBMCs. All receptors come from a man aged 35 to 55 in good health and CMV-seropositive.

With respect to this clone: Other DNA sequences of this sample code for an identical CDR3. CDR3 protein: CASSPTINQPQHF. CDR3 nucleotide sequence: TGTGCCAGCTCACCAACTATCAATCAGCCCCAGCATTTT. The chain links TRBV18 to TRBJ1-5; D unresolved. The CDR3 length is 13 residues. Germline V gene lookup returns CDR1 KGHSH and CDR2 LQKENI. V shed 2 bases and J shed 3 bases, with 5 bases lying between them.

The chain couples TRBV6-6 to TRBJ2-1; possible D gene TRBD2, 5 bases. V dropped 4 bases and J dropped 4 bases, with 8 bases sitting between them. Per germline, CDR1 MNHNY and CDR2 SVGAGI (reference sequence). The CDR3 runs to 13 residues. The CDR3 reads CASSFGVYNEQFF. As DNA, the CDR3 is TGTGCCAGCAGTTTCGGGGTTTACAATGAGCAGTTCTTC.

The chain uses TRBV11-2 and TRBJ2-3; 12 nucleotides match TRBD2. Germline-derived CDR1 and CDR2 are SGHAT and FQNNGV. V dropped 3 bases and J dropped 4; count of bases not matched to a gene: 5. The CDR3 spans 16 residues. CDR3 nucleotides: TGTGCCAGCAGCTTCGCGACTAGCGGGAGTGCAGATACGCAGTATTTT. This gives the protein CASSFATSGSADTQYF. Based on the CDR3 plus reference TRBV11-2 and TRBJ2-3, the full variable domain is EAGVAQSPRYKIIEKRQSVAFWCNPISGHATLYWYQQILGQGPKLLIQFQNNGVVDDSQLPKDRFSAERLKGVDSTLKIQPAKLEDSAVYLCASSFATSGSADTQYFGPGTRLTVL.

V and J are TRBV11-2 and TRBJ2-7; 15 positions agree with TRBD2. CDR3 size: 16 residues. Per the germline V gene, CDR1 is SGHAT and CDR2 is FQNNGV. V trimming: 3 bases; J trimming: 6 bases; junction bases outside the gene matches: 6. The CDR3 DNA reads TGTGCCAGCAGCTTTGTAACGGGACTAGCGGGAGGCGAGCAGTACTTC. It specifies CASSFVTGLAGGEQYF.

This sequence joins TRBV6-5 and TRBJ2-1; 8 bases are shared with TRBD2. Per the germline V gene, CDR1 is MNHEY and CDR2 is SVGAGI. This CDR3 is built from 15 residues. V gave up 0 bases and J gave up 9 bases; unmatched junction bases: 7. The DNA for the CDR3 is TGTGCCAGCAGTTACTCGACGCGGGAGGCGGGTGAGCAGTTCTTC. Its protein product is CASSYSTREAGEQFF.

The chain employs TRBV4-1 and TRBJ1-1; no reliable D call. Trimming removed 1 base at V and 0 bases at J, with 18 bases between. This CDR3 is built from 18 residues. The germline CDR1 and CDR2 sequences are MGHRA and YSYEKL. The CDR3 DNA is TGCGCCAGCAGCCAAGTTGGAGCTCAGTCGTTCATGAACACTGAAGCTTTCTTT. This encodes CASSQVGAQSFMNTEAFF.

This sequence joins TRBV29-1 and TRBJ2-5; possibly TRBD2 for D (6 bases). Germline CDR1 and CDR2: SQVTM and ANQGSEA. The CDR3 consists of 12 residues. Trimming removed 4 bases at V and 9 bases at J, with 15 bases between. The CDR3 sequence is CSVGIRGGAQYF. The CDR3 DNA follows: TGCAGCGTTGGTATCCGTGGCGGGGCCCAGTACTTC.

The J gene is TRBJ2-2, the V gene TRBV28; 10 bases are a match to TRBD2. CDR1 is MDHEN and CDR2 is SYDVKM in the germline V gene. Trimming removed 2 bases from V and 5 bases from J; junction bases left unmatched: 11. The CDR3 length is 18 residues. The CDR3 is CASSLIVLELAGTGELFF. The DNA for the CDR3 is TGTGCCAGCAGTTTAATAGTGTTGGAACTAGCGGGAACCGGGGAGCTGTTTTTT.

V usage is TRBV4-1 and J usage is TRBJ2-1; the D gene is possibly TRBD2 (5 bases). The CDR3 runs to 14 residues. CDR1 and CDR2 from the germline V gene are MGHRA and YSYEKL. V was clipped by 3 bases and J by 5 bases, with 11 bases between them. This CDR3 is CASSQTGIDNEQFF. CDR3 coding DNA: TGCGCCAGCAGCCAGACGGGGATAGACAATGAGCAGTTCTTC.

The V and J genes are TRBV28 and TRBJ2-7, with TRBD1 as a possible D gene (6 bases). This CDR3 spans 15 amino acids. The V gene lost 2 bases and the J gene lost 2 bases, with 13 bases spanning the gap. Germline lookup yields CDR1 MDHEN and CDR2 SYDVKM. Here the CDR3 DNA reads TGTGCCAGCAGTTTAACAGGGAAGAGAGCCTACGAGCAGTACTTC. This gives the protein CASSLTGKRAYEQYF.

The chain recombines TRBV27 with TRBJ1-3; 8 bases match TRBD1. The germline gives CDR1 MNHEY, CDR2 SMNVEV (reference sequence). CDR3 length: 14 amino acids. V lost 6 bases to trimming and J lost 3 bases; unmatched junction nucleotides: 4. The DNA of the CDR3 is TGTGCCAGCAGCGAAGGACAGGGTGGAAACACCATATATTTT. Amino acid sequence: CASSEGQGGNTIYF.

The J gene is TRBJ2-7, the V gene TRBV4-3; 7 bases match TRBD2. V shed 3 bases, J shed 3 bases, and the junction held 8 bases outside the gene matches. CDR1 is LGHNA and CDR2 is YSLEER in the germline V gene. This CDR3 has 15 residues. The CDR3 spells CASSHRLAGDYEQYF. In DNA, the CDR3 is TGCGCCAGCAGCCATCGGCTGGCGGGAGACTACGAGCAGTACTTC.

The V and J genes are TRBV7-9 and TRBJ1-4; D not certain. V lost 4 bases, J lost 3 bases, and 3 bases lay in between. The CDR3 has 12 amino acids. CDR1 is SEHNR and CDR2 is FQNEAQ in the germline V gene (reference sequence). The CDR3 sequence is CASSSANEKLFF. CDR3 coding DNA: TGTGCCAGCAGCTCAGCTAATGAAAAACTGTTTTTT.

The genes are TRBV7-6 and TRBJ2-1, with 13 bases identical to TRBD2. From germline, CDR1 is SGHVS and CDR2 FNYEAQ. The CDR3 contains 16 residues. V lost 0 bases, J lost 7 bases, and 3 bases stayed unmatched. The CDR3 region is CASSLATSGRGNEQFF. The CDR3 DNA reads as TGTGCCAGCAGCTTAGCCACTAGCGGGAGGGGGAATGAGCAGTTCTTC.

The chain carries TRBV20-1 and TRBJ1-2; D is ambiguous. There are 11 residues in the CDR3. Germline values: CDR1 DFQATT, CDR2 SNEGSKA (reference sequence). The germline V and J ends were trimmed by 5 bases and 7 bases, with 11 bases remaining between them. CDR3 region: CSARVVAGYTF. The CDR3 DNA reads TGCAGTGCTCGCGTAGTTGCTGGCTACACCTTC.

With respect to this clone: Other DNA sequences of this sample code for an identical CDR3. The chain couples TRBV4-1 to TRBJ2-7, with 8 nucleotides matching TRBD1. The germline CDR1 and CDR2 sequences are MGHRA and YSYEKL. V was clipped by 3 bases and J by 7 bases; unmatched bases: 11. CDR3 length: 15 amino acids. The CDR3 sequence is CASSQMPDRDDEQYF. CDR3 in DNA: TGCGCCAGCAGCCAGATGCCGGACAGGGATGATGAGCAGTACTTC.

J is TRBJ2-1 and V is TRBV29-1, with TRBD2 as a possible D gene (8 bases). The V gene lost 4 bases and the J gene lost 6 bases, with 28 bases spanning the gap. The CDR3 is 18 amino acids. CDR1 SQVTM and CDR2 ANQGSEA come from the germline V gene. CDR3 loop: CSVGVEIGGGGRRNEQFF. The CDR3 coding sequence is TGCAGCGTTGGGGTTGAAATAGGGGGCGGCGGGAGGCGCAATGAGCAGTTCTTC.

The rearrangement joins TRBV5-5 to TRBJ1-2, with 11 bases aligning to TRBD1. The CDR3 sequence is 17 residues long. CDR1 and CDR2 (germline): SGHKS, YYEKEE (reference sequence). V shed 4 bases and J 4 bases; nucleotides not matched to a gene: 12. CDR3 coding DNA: TGTGCCAGCAGCCAAGGACAGGGGGCTAGTTCTACCTATGGCTACACCTTC. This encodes CASSQGQGASSTYGYTF.

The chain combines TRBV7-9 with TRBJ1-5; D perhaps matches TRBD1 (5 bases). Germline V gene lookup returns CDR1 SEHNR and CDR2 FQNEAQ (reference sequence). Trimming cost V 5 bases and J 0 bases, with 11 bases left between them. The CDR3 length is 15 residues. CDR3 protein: CASSDGHSSNQPQHF. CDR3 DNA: TGTGCCAGCAGCGACGGACATTCTAGCAATCAGCCCCAGCATTTT.

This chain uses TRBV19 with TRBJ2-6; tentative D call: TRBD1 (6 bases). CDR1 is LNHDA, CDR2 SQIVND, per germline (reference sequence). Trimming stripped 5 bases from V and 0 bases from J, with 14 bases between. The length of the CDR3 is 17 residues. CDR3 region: CASSDWDTDSGANVLTF. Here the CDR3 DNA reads TGTGCCAGTAGTGACTGGGACACCGACTCTGGGGCCAACGTCCTGACTTTC.

As DNA, the CDR3 is TGTGCCAGCAGGGACAGGGTTCGGGAGCAGTACTTC. This gives the protein CASRDRVREQYF. The chain combines TRBV25-1 with TRBJ2-7, with 8 bases that match TRBD1. Trimming cost V 6 bases and J 7 bases; bases outside gene matches: 5. From germline, CDR1 is MGHDK and CDR2 SYGVNS. The CDR3 sequence is 12 residues long.

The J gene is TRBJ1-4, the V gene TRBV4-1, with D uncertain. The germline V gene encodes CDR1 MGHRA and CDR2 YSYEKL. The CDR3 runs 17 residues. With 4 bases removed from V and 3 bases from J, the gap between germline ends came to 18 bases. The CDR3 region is CASSPQPGRGPNEKLFF. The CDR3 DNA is TGCGCCAGCAGCCCCCAACCCGGGAGAGGCCCTAATGAAAAACTGTTTTTT.

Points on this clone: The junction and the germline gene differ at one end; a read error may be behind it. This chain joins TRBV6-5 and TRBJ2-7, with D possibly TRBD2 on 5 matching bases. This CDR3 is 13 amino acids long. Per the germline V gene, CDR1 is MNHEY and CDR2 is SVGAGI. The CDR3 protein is CAGSSGVRHEQYF. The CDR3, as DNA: TGTGCCGGCAGTTCCGGGGTCCGCCACGAGCAGTACTTC.

The CDR3 here is CAWSPGQGPYEQYF. The CDR3 DNA reads as TGTGCCTGGAGTCCGGGACAGGGGCCCTACGAGCAGTACTTC. This chain uses TRBV30 with TRBJ2-7; 10 bases match TRBD1. The CDR3 has 14 residues. Germline lookup yields CDR1 GTSNPN and CDR2 SVGIG (reference sequence). J lost 2 bases, V lost 2 bases, and 3 bases had no gene match.

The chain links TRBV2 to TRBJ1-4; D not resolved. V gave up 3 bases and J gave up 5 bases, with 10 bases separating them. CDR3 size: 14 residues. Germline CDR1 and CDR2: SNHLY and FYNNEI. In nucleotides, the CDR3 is TGTGCCAGCAGTGACCGGGGAGTGAATGAAAAACTGTTTTTT. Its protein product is CASSDRGVNEKLFF.

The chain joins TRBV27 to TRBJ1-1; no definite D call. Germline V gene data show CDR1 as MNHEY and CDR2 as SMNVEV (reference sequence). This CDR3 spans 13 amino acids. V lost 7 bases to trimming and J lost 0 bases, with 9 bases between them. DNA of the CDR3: TGTGCCAGCATAGCAGCGATGAACACTGAAGCTTTCTTT. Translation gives CASIAAMNTEAFF.

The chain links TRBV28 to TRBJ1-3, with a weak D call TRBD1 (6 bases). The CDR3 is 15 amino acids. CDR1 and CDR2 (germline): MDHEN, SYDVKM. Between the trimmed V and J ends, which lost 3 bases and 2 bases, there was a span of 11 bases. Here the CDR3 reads CASSFQTGPGNTIYF. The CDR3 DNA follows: TGTGCCAGCAGTTTCCAGACAGGACCTGGAAACACCATATATTTT.

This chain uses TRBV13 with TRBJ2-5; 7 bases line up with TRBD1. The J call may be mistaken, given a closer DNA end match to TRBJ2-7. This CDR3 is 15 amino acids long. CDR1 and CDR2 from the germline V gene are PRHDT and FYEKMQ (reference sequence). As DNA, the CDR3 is TGTGCCAGCAGCTTGGTCCGGGACAGCACCTACGAGCAGTACTTC. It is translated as CASSLVRDSTYEQYF.

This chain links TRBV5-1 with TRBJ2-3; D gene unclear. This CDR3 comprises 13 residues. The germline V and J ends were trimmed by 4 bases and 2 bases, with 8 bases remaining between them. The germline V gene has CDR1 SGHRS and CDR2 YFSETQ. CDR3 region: CASSNQHTDTQYF. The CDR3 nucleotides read TGCGCCAGCAGCAACCAACACACAGATACGCAGTATTTT.